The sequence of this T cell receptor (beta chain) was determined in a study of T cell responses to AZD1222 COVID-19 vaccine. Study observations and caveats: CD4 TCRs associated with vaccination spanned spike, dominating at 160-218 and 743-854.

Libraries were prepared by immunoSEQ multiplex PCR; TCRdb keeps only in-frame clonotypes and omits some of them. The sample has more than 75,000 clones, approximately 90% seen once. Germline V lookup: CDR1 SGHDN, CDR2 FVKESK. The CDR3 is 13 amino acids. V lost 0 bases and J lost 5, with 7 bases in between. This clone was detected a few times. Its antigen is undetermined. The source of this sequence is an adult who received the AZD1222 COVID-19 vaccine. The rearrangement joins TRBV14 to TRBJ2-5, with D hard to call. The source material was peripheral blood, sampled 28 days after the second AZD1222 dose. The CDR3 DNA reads TGTGCCAGCAGCCAAGAACTTAGGGAGACCCAGTACTTC. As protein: CASSQELRETQYF.